This T cell receptor (beta chain) was profiled in a study of cytomegalovirus exposure and HLA in healthy donors. Study findings and constraints: It was reported that the classifier diagnosed cytomegalovirus status with high specificity and sensitivity in both the original and validation cohorts. According to a later analysis, TCR clusters from the first cohort tended to co-occur in the 120 or so validation repertoires.

A word on this clone: The antigen remains undetermined.

Profiled with immunoSEQ multiplex PCR; TCRdb holds only in-frame clones, not every one. The sample shows under 100,000 clones, 95% to 97% of them seen only once. Trimming removed 4 bases from V and 3 bases from J; junction bases left unmatched: 10. Looked up from germline, CDR1 is MGHRA and CDR2 is YSYEKL. This CDR3 is 18 amino acids long. What was sequenced was PBMCs. The TCR was taken from a woman younger than 35 in good health and CMV-seronegative. This sequence joins TRBV4-1 and TRBJ1-3, with 12 bases fitting TRBD1. CDR3 bases: TGCGCCAGCAGCCCATCCCCGGGACAGGGGGCGCGTGGAAACACCATATATTTT. Protein product: CASSPSPGQGARGNTIYF.